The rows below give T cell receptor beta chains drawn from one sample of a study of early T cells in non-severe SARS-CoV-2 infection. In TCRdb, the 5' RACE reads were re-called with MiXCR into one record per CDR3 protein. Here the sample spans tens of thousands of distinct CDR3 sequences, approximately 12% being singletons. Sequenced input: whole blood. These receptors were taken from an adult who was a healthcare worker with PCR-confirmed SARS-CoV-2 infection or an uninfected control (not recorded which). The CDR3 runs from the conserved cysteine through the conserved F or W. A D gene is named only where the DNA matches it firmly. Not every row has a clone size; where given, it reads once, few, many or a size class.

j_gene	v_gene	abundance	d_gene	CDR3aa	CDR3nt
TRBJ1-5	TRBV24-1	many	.	CATSSGMSNQPQHF	TGTGCCACCAGTTCCGGGATGAGCAATCAGCCCCAGCATTTT
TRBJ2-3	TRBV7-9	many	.	CASSFGTSDDTQYF	TGTGCCAGCAGCTTCGGGACATCCGACGATACGCAGTATTTT
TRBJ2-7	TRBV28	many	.	CASSFGRSSYEQYF	TGTGCCAGCAGTTTCGGGCGGAGCTCCTACGAGCAGTACTTC
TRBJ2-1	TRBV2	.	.	CASITGPGDNEQFF	TGTGCCAGCATTACGGGACCGGGGGACAATGAGCAGTTCTTC
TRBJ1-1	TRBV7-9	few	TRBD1	CASSLAGTGGVNLNTEAFF	TGTGCCAGCAGCTTAGCGGGGACAGGGGGCGTAAATTTGAACACTGAAGCTTTCTTT
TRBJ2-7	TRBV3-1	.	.	CASSLTTGLYYEQYF	TGTGCCAGCAGTCTAACTACAGGGCTATACTACGAGCAGTACTTC
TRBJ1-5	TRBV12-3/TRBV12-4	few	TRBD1	CASSPRQGQDNQPQHF	TGTGCCAGCAGTCCTCGTCAGGGACAGGATAATCAGCCCCAGCATTTT
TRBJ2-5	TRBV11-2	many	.	CASSSDGGKGETQYF	TGTGCCAGCAGCTCCGATGGGGGGAAGGGCGAGACCCAGTACTTC
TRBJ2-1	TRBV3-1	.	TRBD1	CASSQDGTGDNEQFF	TGTGCCAGCAGCCAAGATGGGACAGGCGACAATGAGCAGTTCTTC
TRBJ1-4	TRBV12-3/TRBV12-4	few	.	CASNRPAPVGFEKLFF	TGTGCCAGCAACCGACCGGCCCCTGTCGGTTTTGAAAAACTGTTTTTT
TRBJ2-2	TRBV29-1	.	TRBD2	CSVEWSPGLAGAPTTGELFF	TGCAGCGTTGAATGGAGTCCAGGACTAGCGGGAGCCCCAACCACCGGGGAGCTGTTTTTT
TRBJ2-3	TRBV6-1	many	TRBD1	CASSPRQGTDTQYF	TGTGCCAGCAGTCCTCGACAGGGAACAGATACGCAGTATTTT
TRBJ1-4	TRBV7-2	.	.	CASSPALGPNEKLFF	TGTGCCAGCAGCCCAGCGCTGGGTCCTAATGAAAAACTGTTTTTT
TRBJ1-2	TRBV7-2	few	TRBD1	CASSLAWTGAGYTF	TGTGCCAGCAGCTTAGCCTGGACAGGGGCTGGCTACACCTTC
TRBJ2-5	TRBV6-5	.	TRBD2	CASTSLAGGLQETQYF	TGTGCCAGCACCAGTCTAGCGGGGGGTCTTCAAGAGACCCAGTACTTC
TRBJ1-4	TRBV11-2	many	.	CASSLDPAANEKLFF	TGTGCCAGCAGCTTAGACCCCGCGGCTAATGAAAAACTGTTTTTT
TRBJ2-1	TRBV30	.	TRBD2	CAWRVGLAGGPEFF	TGTGCCTGGAGGGTCGGACTAGCGGGAGGGCCGGAGTTCTTC
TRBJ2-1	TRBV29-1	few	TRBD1	CSVGWTGALGEQFF	TGCAGCGTTGGTTGGACAGGGGCGCTGGGTGAGCAGTTCTTC
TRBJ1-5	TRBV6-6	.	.	CASSYPDSNQPQHF	TGTGCCAGCAGTTACCCCGACAGCAATCAGCCCCAGCATTTT
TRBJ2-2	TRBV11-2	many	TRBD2	CASSSAGTITGELFF	TGTGCCAGCAGCTCCGCCGGGACTATCACCGGGGAGCTGTTTTTT
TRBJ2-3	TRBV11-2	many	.	CASSLRRVGTDTQYF	TGTGCCAGCAGCTTGAGGAGGGTAGGAACAGATACGCAGTATTTT
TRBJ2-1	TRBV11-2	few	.	CASIHRRGPMNEQFF	TGTGCCAGCATCCACCGGAGGGGGCCGATGAACGAGCAGTTCTTC